In this sample, the clone carrying this T cell receptor (beta chain) turned up a few times. The data were obtained in a study of blood T cell repertoires in COVID-19. Across the study: T cells, B-cell-depleted T cells, or PBMCs supplied cDNA or gDNA.

Assay used: immunoSEQ multiplex PCR; TCRdb lists only in-frame clones, some missing. The data hold 150,000 to 200,000 clones, with around 87% observed a single time. The germline V gene encodes CDR1 SGHRS and CDR2 YFSETQ. The V end lost 0 bases, the J end lost 1 base, and 16 bases lay between the germline ends. The CDR3 is made up of 17 amino acids. The source material was peripheral blood. The source of this sequence is a man aged 18 to 35 with acute or convalescent COVID-19. The rearrangement uses TRBV5-1 and TRBJ2-5; the D is unclear. The CDR3 loop reads CASSLGSLSAPQETQYF. CDR3 nucleotides: TGCGCCAGCAGCTTGGGGTCCTTGTCAGCGCCCCAAGAGACCCAGTACTTC. Filled out from reference TRBV5-1 and TRBJ2-5, the complete variable domain reads KAGVTQTPRYLIKTRGQQVTLSCSPISGHRSVSWYQQTPGQGLQFLFEYFSETQRNKGNFPGRFSGRQFSNSRSEMNVSTLELGDSALYLCASSLGSLSAPQETQYFGPGTRLLVL.